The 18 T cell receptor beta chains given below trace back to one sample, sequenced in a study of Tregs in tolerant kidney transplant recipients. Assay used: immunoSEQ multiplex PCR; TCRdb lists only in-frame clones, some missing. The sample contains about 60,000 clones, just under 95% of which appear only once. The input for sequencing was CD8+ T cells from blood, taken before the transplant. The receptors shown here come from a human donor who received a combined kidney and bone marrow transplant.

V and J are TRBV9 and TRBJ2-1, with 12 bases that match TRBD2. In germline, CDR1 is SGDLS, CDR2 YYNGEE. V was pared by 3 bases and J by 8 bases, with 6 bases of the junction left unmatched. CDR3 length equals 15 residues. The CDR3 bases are TGTGCCAGCAGCGGGGGAGCTAGCGGGGGGGATGAGCAGTTCTTC. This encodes CASSGGASGGDEQFF.

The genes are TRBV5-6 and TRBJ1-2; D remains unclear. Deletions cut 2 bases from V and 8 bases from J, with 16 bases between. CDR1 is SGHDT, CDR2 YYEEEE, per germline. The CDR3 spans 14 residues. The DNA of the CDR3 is TGTGCCAGCAGCTTCGGGATTCCTCGTGGGGGCTACACCTTC. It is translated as CASSFGIPRGGYTF.

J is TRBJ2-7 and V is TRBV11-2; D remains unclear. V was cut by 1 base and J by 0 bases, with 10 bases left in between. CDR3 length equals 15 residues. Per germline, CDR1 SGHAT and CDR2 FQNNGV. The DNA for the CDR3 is TGTGCCAGCAGCTTAGTCAGGTACATCTCCTACGAGCAGTACTTC. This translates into CASSLVRYISYEQYF. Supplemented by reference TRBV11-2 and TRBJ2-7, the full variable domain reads EAGVAQSPRYKIIEKRQSVAFWCNPISGHATLYWYQQILGQGPKLLIQFQNNGVVDDSQLPKDRFSAERLKGVDSTLKIQPAKLEDSAVYLCASSLVRYISYEQYFGPGTRLTVT.

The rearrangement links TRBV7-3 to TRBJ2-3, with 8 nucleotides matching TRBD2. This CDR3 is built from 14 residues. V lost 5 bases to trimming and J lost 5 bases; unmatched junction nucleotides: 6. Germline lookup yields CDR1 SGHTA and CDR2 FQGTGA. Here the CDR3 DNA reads TGTGCCAGCAGCCACCTCGGGGGGGGAGATACGCAGTATTTT. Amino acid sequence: CASSHLGGGDTQYF.

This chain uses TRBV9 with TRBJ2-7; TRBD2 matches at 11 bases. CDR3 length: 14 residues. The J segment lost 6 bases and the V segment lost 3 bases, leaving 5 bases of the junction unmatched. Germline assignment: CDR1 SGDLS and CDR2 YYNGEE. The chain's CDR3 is CASSASGGPSEQYF. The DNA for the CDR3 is TGTGCCAGCAGCGCTAGCGGGGGGCCTTCCGAGCAGTACTTC. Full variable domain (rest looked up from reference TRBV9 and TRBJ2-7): DSGVTQTPKHLITATGQRVTLRCSPRSGDLSVYWYQQSLDQGLQFLIQYYNGEERAKGNILERFSAQQFPDLHSELNLSSLELGDSALYFCASSASGGPSEQYFGPGTRLTVT.

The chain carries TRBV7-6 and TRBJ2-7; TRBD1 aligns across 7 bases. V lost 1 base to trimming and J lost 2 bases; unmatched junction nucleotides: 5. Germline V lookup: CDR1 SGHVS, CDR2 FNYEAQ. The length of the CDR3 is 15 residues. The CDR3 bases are TGTGCCAGCAGCTTAGGGGGACAGAGACCCTACGAGCAGTACTTC. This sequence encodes CASSLGGQRPYEQYF.

CDR3 DNA: TGTGCCAGCAGCGTAGTGTCGGGAGCCAATGAGCAGTTCTTC. This translates into CASSVVSGANEQFF. This chain uses TRBV9 with TRBJ2-1; D perhaps matches TRBD2 (6 bases). V gave up 0 bases and J gave up 6 bases, with 10 bases separating them. Germline assignment: CDR1 SGDLS and CDR2 YYNGEE. There are 14 residues in the CDR3.

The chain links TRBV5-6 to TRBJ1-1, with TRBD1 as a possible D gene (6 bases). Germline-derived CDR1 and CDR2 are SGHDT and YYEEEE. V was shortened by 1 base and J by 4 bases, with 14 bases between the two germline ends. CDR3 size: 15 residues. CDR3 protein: CASSLLGGRGTEAFF. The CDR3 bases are TGTGCCAGCAGCTTGTTGGGGGGGCGCGGCACTGAAGCTTTCTTT.

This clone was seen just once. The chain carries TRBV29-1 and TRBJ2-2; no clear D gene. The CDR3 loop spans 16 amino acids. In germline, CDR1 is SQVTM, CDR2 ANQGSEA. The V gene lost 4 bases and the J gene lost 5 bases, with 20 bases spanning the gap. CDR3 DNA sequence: TGCAGCGTTGCTGAGGCCTACCGCCCGGAGACCGGGGAGCTGTTTTTT. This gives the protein CSVAEAYRPETGELFF.

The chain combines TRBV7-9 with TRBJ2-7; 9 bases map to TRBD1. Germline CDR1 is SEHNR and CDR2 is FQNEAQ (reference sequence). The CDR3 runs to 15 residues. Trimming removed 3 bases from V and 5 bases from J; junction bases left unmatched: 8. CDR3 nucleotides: TGTGCCAGCAGCTTGGGACAGGGTGGACCAAACGAGCAGTACTTC. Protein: CASSLGQGGPNEQYF. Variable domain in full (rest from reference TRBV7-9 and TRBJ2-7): DTGVSQNPRHKITKRGQNVTFRCDPISEHNRLYWYRQTLGQGPEFLTYFQNEAQLEKSRLLSDRFSAERPKGSFSTLEIQRTEQGDSAMYLCASSLGQGGPNEQYFGPGTRLTVT.

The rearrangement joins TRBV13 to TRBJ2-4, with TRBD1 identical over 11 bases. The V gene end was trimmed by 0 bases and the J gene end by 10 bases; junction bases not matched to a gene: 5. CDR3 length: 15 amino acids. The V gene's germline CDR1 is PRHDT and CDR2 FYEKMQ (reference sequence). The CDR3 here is CASSLGVGQGDIQYF. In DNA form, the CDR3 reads TGTGCCAGCAGCTTAGGCGTGGGACAGGGGGATATTCAGTACTTC.

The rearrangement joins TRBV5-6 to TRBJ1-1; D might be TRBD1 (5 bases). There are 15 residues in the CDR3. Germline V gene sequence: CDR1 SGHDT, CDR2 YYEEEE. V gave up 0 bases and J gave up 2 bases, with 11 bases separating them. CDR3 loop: CASSLGLGGNTEAFF. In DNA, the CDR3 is TGTGCCAGCAGCTTGGGGCTGGGGGGTAACACTGAAGCTTTCTTT.

The chain's CDR3 is CASSLSSRGGNEQFF. CDR3 coding DNA: TGTGCCAGCAGTTTATCGAGTAGGGGAGGGAATGAGCAGTTCTTC. The V and J genes are TRBV27 and TRBJ2-1; TRBD2 aligns across 7 bases. The V gene's germline CDR1 is MNHEY and CDR2 SMNVEV (reference sequence). V trimming: 0 bases; J trimming: 7 bases; junction bases outside the gene matches: 6. The CDR3 consists of 15 residues.

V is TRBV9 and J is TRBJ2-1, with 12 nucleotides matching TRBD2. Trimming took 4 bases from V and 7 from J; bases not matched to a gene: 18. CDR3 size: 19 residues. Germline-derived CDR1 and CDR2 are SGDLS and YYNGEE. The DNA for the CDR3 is TGTGCCAGCAGCACCCTCGAGGGGCTAGCGGGAGGGCGGAGGAATGAGCAGTTCTTC. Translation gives CASSTLEGLAGGRRNEQFF.

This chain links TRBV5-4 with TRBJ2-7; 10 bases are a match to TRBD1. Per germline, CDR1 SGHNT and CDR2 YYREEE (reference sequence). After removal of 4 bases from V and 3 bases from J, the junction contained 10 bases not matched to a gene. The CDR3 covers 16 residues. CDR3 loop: CASSGNSGTGDYEQYF. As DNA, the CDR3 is TGTGCCAGCAGCGGGAACTCCGGGACAGGGGACTACGAGCAGTACTTC.

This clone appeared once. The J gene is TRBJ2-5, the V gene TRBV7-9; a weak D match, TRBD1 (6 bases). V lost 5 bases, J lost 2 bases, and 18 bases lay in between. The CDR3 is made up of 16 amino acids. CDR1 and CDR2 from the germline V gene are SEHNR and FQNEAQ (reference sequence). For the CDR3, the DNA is TGTGCCAGCAGCCAATCTGACAGGTTTGGTCAAGAGACCCAGTACTTC. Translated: CASSQSDRFGQETQYF. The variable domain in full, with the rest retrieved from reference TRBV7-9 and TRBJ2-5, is DTGVSQNPRHKITKRGQNVTFRCDPISEHNRLYWYRQTLGQGPEFLTYFQNEAQLEKSRLLSDRFSAERPKGSFSTLEIQRTEQGDSAMYLCASSQSDRFGQETQYFGPGTRLLVL.

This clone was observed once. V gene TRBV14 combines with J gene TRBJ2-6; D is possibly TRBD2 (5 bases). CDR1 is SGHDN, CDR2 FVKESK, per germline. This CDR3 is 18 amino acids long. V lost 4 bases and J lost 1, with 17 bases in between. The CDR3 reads CASSLWTGKISGANVLTF. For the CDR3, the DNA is TGTGCCAGCAGCCTTTGGACGGGGAAAATTTCTGGGGCCAACGTCCTGACTTTC.

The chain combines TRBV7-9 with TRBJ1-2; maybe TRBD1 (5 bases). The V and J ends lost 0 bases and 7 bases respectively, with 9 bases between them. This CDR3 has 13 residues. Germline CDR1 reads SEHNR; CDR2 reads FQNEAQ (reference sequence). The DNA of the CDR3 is TGTGCCAGCAGCTTAGCACAGGCCCGTGGCTACACCTTC. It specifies CASSLAQARGYTF.